This T cell receptor beta chain came from a study of T cells after yellow fever vaccination. The study's findings and limits: Reappearance after the booster was seen for most primary-vaccination clones, at 96% CD4 and about 90% CD8.

Worth noting for this clonotype: Its matching antigen is unknown.

Unmatched junction bases numbered 5, after V lost 4 bases and J lost 1 base. Germline V gene sequence: CDR1 KGHDR, CDR2 SFDVKD. This CDR3 has 15 residues. Using its own MiXCR run on the 5' RACE reads, TCRdb lists one record per CDR3 protein. The table includes 500,000 to 650,000 distinct CDR3 sequences, about 17% detected once. V and J are TRBV24-1 and TRBJ2-5; TRBD1 matches 7 bases. This receptor was identified in a man aged 18 to 29 who received the YFV17D yellow fever vaccine. The starting material was PBMCs, obtained 4 to 6 days after the first yellow fever vaccination. The CDR3 loop is CATSDPGQPQETQYF. The CDR3 region has the DNA TGTGCCACCAGTGACCCGGGACAGCCCCAAGAGACCCAGTACTTC.